Reported below is one TCR beta chain. The entry originates in a study of OX40 agonist ivuxolimab in advanced cancers. Study-wide background: Across the patients, intravenous ivuxolimab was delivered every 2 weeks at 0.01 to 10 mg/kg.

Here immunoSEQ multiplex PCR was the method, and the copy in TCRdb shows in-frame clones only, minus some. The sample holds around 76,000 clones, 70% to 90% seen once. CDR1 and CDR2 from the germline V gene are SGHAT and FQNNGV. V was pared by 2 bases and J by 3 bases, with 2 bases of the junction left unmatched. The CDR3 has 14 amino acids. Sequenced material: CD4+ or CD8+ T cells sorted from blood, taken in a trial of the OX40 agonist ivuxolimab. J is TRBJ1-2 and V is TRBV11-2; TRBD1 aligns across 8 bases. The clonotype comes from an adult with an advanced solid tumor such as melanoma, head and neck, liver or kidney cancer. The chain's CDR3 is CASSLKDRDYGYTF. Here the CDR3 DNA reads TGTGCCAGCAGCTTAAAGGACAGGGACTATGGCTACACCTTC.